This T cell receptor beta chain was observed in a study of blood T cell repertoires in COVID-19 (dated by TCRdb to 2020 to 2021). Some background on the complete study: Samples from collaborators originated in the United States, Italy and Spain and spanned both the acute and convalescent phases of COVID-19. The prospective study material was composed of cDNA or gDNA derived from T cells, B-cell-depleted T cells, or PBMCs. Deeply sampled blood TCRbeta repertoires from subjects exposed to, actively infected with, or recovered from COVID-19 were included in the dataset. The repertoires were released in a freely available public database meant as a resource for research on the immune response to SARS-CoV-2. Samples were obtained from the ongoing ImmuneRACE study (first 160 participants) and from some 1,300 subjects provided by 6 global collaborators. Nearly every sample came with metadata listing a de-identified subject ID, COVID-19 status, age in years and sex. HLA class I and class II types, where available, came from metadata supplied by the sample provider rather than from assay-based typing. General findings and caveats noted by the study authors: The amount of clinical and demographic metadata varied by source and participant and was provided uncurated.

The cysteine opens and the phenylalanine closes a CDR3 of 16 amino acids. Only CDR3 DNA remains: 48 bases, in frame from the first base. Reading the germline V gene (reference sequence) gives CDR1 GTSNPN and CDR2 SVGIG. Germline trimming: 3 bases from V, 0 bases from J; junction bases outside gene matches: 5. Participants in the prospective study were aged roughly 18 to 100 years, lived in 24 United States geographic areas, and enrolled through a virtual design. In the prospective study, participants were assigned to cohorts based on the clinical history participants reported in a screening survey and a study questionnaire. Exposed participants were defined as having been in contact with someone with a PCR-confirmed or clinician-diagnosed COVID-19 case within 2 weeks of study entry. Mobile phlebotomists in the prospective study collected whole blood, serum and a nasopharyngeal or oropharyngeal swab from every participant. Additional blood draws and questionnaires over a 2-month period could optionally be provided by prospective study participants. Before DNA extraction, blood samples from the prospective study were shipped at room temperature or frozen.

With regard to this clone: Its recognized antigen is unknown. Base qualities are missing; no much larger clone stands one base away.

The immunoSEQ Assay, a bias-controlled multiplex PCR, was used to amplify TCRbeta CDR3 regions from genomic DNA. For the original study's pipeline: The number of nucleated cells in each sample was estimated by amplification of reference gene primers within the assay. Sequence reads were collapsed and filtered to measure the absolute abundance of every unique TCRbeta CDR3 rearrangement. For each sample, productive Simpson clonality was calculated as the square root of Simpson's diversity index over productive rearrangements. Held by TCRdb, this immuneACCESS table contains in-frame sequences only and omits some clones. Under half of the omission traces to an unresolved V gene where checked; the cause of the rest is unknown. D and trimming were read from the DNA, whereas the V and J calls and clone size are those reported in that table. This sample is represented by more than 300,000 clones; roughly 92% of them were singletons. The ten largest account for 0.7% to 0.95% of the sample.

Specimen: PBMCs or T cells enriched from blood (not recorded which). The clonotype originates from a woman aged 35 to 49 who had been exposed to COVID-19. The receptor chain draws on TRBV30 and TRBJ2-3; 11 of the junction bases match TRBD2. The CDR3 reads as follows: CAWSTGTSGSTDTQYF. The DNA is as follows: TGTGCCTGGAGCACCGGGACTAGCGGTAGCACAGATACGCAGTATTTT.